The T cell receptor beta chain described here comes from a study of OX40 agonist ivuxolimab in advanced cancers. Looking at the study overall: As their treatment, patients were administered ivuxolimab, an agonistic anti-OX40 (CD134) antibody. Overall study results and limits: Compared with CD4+, CD8+ T cells on average had more expanded clones. At 0.1 to 3.0 mg/kg, clonal expansion of CD4+ and CD8+ blood T cells had occurred by week 6. Antigen specificity remained undetermined for the expanded peripheral T cells.

Note on this clone: Antigen unknown.

Sequenced by immunoSEQ multiplex PCR; TCRdb stores in-frame clones only, minus some. The sample shows 30,000 to 45,000 clones, roughly 87% of them seen only once. The sample in question was CD4+ or CD8+ T cells sorted from blood, obtained in a trial of the OX40 agonist ivuxolimab. The sequence was collected from an adult with an advanced solid tumor such as melanoma, head and neck, liver or kidney cancer.

CDR3 protein: CASSPLGNEQFF. The CDR3 nucleotides read TGTGCCAGCAGCCCGCTCGGGAATGAGCAGTTCTTC. V is TRBV6-6 and J is TRBJ2-1; D not resolved. CDR3 length: 12 residues. The germline V gene has CDR1 MNHNY and CDR2 SVGAGI (reference sequence). V lost 6 bases and J 7 bases, leaving 10 bases between the germline ends.